What follows are 10 T cell receptor beta chains derived from one specimen sequenced in a study of T cell responses to AZD1222 COVID-19 vaccine (dated by TCRdb to about 2021). The time point label corresponds to: about 28 days (+/-7) after the second vaccine dose. The library was generated by the immunoSEQ multiplex PCR assay. Here the immuneACCESS table is served through TCRdb, limited to in-frame sequences with V and J called. Missing clones are a known gap in these copies; in checked studies unresolved V genes cover under half, and the rest lacks a known reason. In all, the sample holds over 150,000 clones, and roughly 85% of those were seen once. In total, the top ten clones hold over 1% of the sample. The specimen was peripheral blood, collected 28 days after the second AZD1222 dose. These TCRs come from an adult who received the AZD1222 COVID-19 vaccine.

The chain uses TRBV29-1 and TRBJ1-2; 8 bases match TRBD1. V lost 6 bases, J lost 2 bases, and 11 bases stayed unmatched. Per germline, CDR1 SQVTM and CDR2 ANQGSEA. The CDR3 length is 15 residues. The CDR3 nucleotides read TGCAGCGTCCAACGACCCGGACAGGGCAACTATGGCTACACCTTC. It is translated as CSVQRPGQGNYGYTF.

The CDR3 loop reads CASSLAETTNEKLFF. CDR3 DNA: TGTGCCAGCAGCTTAGCAGAGACAACTAATGAAAAACTGTTTTTT. V is TRBV7-9 and J is TRBJ1-4, with no clear D. Trimming left V 0 bases short and J 0 bases short, with 5 bases between. This CDR3 contains 15 residues. CDR1 is SEHNR, CDR2 FQNEAQ, per germline (reference sequence).

The genes are TRBV3-1 (or the pseudogene TRBV3-2) and TRBJ2-1, with 9 bases that match TRBD1. The germline V gene has CDR1 LGHDT and CDR2 YNNKEL (reference sequence). The CDR3 totals 12 residues. This chain's CDR3 is CQPGQGDNEQFF. The CDR3 DNA sequence: TGTCAACCGGGACAGGGAGACAATGAGCAGTTCTTC.

The chain employs TRBV19 and TRBJ1-5, with TRBD1 matching over 8 bases. V lost 5 bases to trimming and J lost 4 bases; unmatched junction nucleotides: 4. This CDR3 region has 14 residues. Germline assignment: CDR1 LNHDA and CDR2 SQIVND (reference sequence). CDR3 DNA sequence: TGTGCCAGTAGTCCACAGGGGGGGAATCAGCCCCAGCATTTT. Residues: CASSPQGGNQPQHF.

This clone is a singleton in its sample. The chain employs TRBV6-5 and TRBJ2-7, with 7 bases aligning to TRBD1. Germline values: CDR1 MNHEY, CDR2 SVGAGI. The length of the CDR3 is 15 residues. The trim removed 4 bases at V and 4 bases at J, leaving 10 bases unmatched. CDR3 sequence (DNA): TGTGCCAGCAGTTCTTCAAGGGGGCACTTGTACGAGCAGTACTTC. This encodes CASSSSRGHLYEQYF.

The V call is TRBV11-2, the J call TRBJ2-3; 13 bases are shared with TRBD2. Germline V lookup: CDR1 SGHAT, CDR2 FQNNGV. The CDR3 consists of 15 residues. Losses at the gene ends were 4 bases for V and 6 bases for J; bases not matched to a gene: 4. CDR3 sequence: CASSSGLAGSDTQYF. Written as DNA, the CDR3 is TGTGCCAGCAGCTCGGGACTAGCGGGGTCGGATACGCAGTATTTT.

In this sample, this clone turned up once. The rearrangement joins TRBV3-1 (or the pseudogene TRBV3-2) to TRBJ2-1, with TRBD1 matching 8 bases. Trimming removed 4 bases from V and 2 bases from J; junction bases left unmatched: 4. This CDR3 is built from 15 residues. Germline assignment: CDR1 LGHDT and CDR2 YNNKEL (reference sequence). As DNA, the CDR3 is TGTGCCAGCAGCCGACGACAGGGGACCTACAATGAGCAGTTCTTC. Translating gives CASSRRQGTYNEQFF.

This chain uses TRBV3-1 (or the pseudogene TRBV3-2) with TRBJ2-7; 7 nucleotides agree with TRBD2. CDR3 length: 17 amino acids. The V and J ends lost 4 bases and 7 bases, in that order; junction bases with no gene match: 19. Looked up from germline, CDR1 is LGHDT and CDR2 is YNNKEL (reference sequence). CDR3 nucleotides: TGTGCCAGCAGCCGTCACGAACTAGCGCCCCGGCGTTCGGAGCAGTACTTC. As protein: CASSRHELAPRRSEQYF.

This sequence joins TRBV10-2 and TRBJ2-7, with D uncertain. The CDR3 is made up of 13 amino acids. CDR1 is WSHSY, CDR2 SAAADI, per germline. V was clipped by 2 bases and J by 0 bases, with 5 bases between them. CDR3 nucleotide sequence: TGCGCCAGCAGTGAGGCCCCCTCCTACGAGCAGTACTTC. Residues: CASSEAPSYEQYF.

The chain uses TRBV27 and TRBJ1-4; D may be TRBD1 (5 bases). V was cut by 5 bases and J by 0 bases, with 13 bases left in between. In germline, CDR1 is MNHEY, CDR2 SMNVEV (reference sequence). This CDR3 region has 16 residues. CDR3 region: CASSIGTFPTNEKLFF. The CDR3 nucleotides are TGTGCCAGCAGTATCGGGACCTTCCCAACTAATGAAAAACTGTTTTTT. Filled out from reference TRBV27 and TRBJ1-4, the complete variable domain reads EAQVTQNPRYLITVTGKKLTVTCSQNMNHEYMSWYRQDPGLGLRQIYYSMNVEVTDKGDVPEGYKVSRKEKRNFPLILESPSPNQTSLYFCASSIGTFPTNEKLFFGSGTQLSVL.